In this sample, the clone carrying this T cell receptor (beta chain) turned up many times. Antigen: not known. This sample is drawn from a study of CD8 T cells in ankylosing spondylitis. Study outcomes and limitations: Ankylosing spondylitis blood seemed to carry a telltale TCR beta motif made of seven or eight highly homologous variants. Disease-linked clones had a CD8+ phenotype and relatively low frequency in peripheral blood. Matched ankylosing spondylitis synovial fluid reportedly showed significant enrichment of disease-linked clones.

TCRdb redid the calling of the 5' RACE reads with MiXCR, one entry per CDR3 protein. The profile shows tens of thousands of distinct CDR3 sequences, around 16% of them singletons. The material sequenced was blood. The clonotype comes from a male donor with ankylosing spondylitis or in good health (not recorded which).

The CDR3 DNA reads TGTGCCAGCAGTGACCCTGCCCGTATAGAGACCCAGTACTTC. It codes for CASSDPARIETQYF. The V gene is TRBV25-1, the J gene TRBJ2-5; unclear D gene. Germline CDR1 MGHDK, CDR2 SYGVNS. The germline V and J ends were trimmed by 3 bases and 4 bases, with 12 bases remaining between them. CDR3 length: 14 amino acids.